This T cell receptor (beta chain) emerged from a study of blood T cell repertoires in COVID-19. Study at large: COVID-19 samples collected from the United States, Italy and Spain covered acute and convalescent phases.

This CDR3 spans 16 amino acids. With V trimmed by 1 base and J by 7 bases, 7 bases remained unmatched. Germline V lookup: CDR1 SGHTS, CDR2 YDEGEE. The age range of participants was about 18 to 89 years, with residence in approximately 25 US areas. Which cohort a participant joined came from the clinical history participants gave. Original handling: Reference gene primer amplification gave nucleated cell count estimates. Libraries were prepared by immunoSEQ multiplex PCR; TCRdb keeps only in-frame clonotypes and omits some of them. That table supplies the V and J calls and clone size; D and trimming were determined from the DNA. The data show roughly 220,000 clones, 80% to 90% seen once.

This chain joins TRBV5-8 and TRBJ2-1, with TRBD2 matching 11 bases. Sequences were obtained from PBMCs or T cells enriched from blood (not recorded which). The clonotype comes from a young woman in a cohort exposed to, infected with or recovered from COVID-19 (not recorded which). The CDR3, as DNA: TGTGCCAGCAGCTTGCTGACTAGCGGGGAGAATAATGAGCAGTTCTTC. Amino acid sequence: CASSLLTSGENNEQFF.